The rows below give T cell receptor beta chains drawn from one sample of a study of blood T cell repertoires in COVID-19. The assay was immunoSEQ multiplex PCR, and TCRdb's table has in-frame clones only and misses some. This table holds roughly 99,000 clones, approximately 88% found once. The source material was peripheral blood. Receptor source: a man aged 35-49 years with active or convalescent COVID-19. Both conserved end residues are trimmed from each CDR3.

v_call	j_call	cdr3_aa
TRBV21-1	TRBJ1-4	ASSKAGGSATNEKLF
TRBV6-4	TRBJ2-7	ASSVFLYEQY
TRBV4-2	TRBJ1-2	ASSQERTVPYGYT
TRBV28	TRBJ1-1	ASKAQQGLIEAF
TRBV6-5	TRBJ2-3	ASSLRDRGTDTQY
TRBV6-5	TRBJ2-1	ASSYRTSGSLGEQF
TRBV24-1	TRBJ2-2	ATSAPVKTGHTGELF
TRBV5-1	TRBJ2-3	ASSISYLADTQY
TRBV14	TRBJ2-7	ASSQELEPPYEQY
TRBV19	TRBJ1-4	ASTEGASWATNEKLF
TRBV2	TRBJ1-2	ASSTGQGGYGYT
TRBV27	TRBJ2-1	ASSLVGVPSNEQF
TRBV28	TRBJ2-7	ASSPYYEQY
TRBV7-2	TRBJ1-3	ASSLESYSGNTIY
TRBV19	TRBJ1-3	ASSRSGSSSSGNTIY
TRBV5-6	TRBJ2-3	ASSWTSGTDTQY
TRBV27	TRBJ1-3	ASSPDRTSGNTIY
TRBV5-4	TRBJ2-3	ASSYTGFTDTQY
TRBV7-2	TRBJ2-1	ASSVGGGSVDNEQF
TRBV10-2	TRBJ1-5	ASSESRGLGQPQH
TRBV21-1	TRBJ2-1	ASSRERRGSYNEQF
TRBV3-1/TRBV3-2	TRBJ1-1	ASRPGQISEAF
TRBV9	TRBJ2-6	ASSARVAGANVLT
TRBV4-2	TRBJ2-2	ASSQDFAGVSGELF
TRBV6-2/TRBV6-3	TRBJ2-2	ASSYTETGELF
TRBV30	TRBJ1-1	AWSGQWGTEAF
TRBV7-2	TRBJ2-7	ASSLVGGGRAYEQY
TRBV12-3/TRBV12-4	TRBJ2-5	ASSLTVWTQY
TRBV9	TRBJ1-2	PRLTGYGYT
TRBV12-5	TRBJ1-5	ASGLVGQNFLSNQPQH
TRBV10-3	TRBJ2-7	AISDRTGRDSYEQY
TRBV19	TRBJ1-2	ASSPPQGGYT
TRBV7-2	TRBJ1-3	ASSPYPGNTIY
TRBV19	TRBJ2-5	ASSLTELGTQY
TRBV24-1	TRBJ1-5	ATSPASGGYNQPQH
TRBV5-1	TRBJ1-1	ASRGQDLTEAF
TRBV29-1	TRBJ1-2	SVELRQTGGYT
TRBV5-1	TRBJ2-5	ASSPGQGRETQY
TRBV6-2/TRBV6-3	TRBJ2-5	ASSPPSGLGGTQY
TRBV7-2	TRBJ2-3	ASSFRGTDTQY
TRBV5-1	TRBJ1-5	ASSPGQGSQPQH
TRBV10-3	TRBJ1-5	AIREQGDQPQH
TRBV28	TRBJ1-4	ASSLRAGTGSEKLF
TRBV9	TRBJ2-3	ASSVGGAKTDTQY
TRBV30	TRBJ2-7	AWGTGSSYEQY
TRBV7-2	TRBJ1-1	ASSETGGRTEAF
TRBV5-1	TRBJ2-1	ASSLSGSYNEQF
TRBV5-8	TRBJ2-1	ASRGGPGLNEQF
TRBV2	TRBJ2-5	ASRTSGRVETQY
TRBV3-1/TRBV3-2	TRBJ2-2	ASSQGPRTGELF
TRBV5-4	TRBJ2-3	ASSSTITVTSIVPDTQY
TRBV6-5	TRBJ1-4	ASSPSYTTNEKLF
TRBV30	TRBJ1-5	AYGQDNQPQH